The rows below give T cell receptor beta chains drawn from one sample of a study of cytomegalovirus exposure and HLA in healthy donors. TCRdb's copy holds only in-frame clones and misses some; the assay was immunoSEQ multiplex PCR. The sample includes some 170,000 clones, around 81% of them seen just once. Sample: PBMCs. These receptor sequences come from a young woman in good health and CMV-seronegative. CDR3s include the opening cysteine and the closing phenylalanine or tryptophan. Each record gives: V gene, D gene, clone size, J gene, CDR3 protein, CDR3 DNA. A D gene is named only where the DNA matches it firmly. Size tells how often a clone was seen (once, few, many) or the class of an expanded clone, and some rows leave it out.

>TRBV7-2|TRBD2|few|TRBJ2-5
CASSPLEAGGLETQYF
TGTGCCAGCAGCCCGCTAGAAGCGGGAGGGTTGGAGACCCAGTACTTC
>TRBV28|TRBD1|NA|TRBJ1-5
CASSLWVGQGKSDQPQHF
TGTGCCAGCAGTCTGTGGGTAGGACAGGGTAAGTCGGATCAGCCCCAGCATTTT
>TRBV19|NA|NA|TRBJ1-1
CASSGPGLVGTEAFF
TGTGCCAGTAGTGGACCGGGACTGGTGGGGACTGAAGCTTTCTTT
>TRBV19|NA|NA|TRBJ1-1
CASSISAGMNTEAFF
TGTGCCAGTAGTATCTCCGCAGGGATGAACACTGAAGCTTTCTTT
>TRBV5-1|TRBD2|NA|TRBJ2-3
CASSLGRGTSPDTQYF
TGCGCCAGCAGCTTGGGAAGGGGGACTAGCCCGGATACGCAGTATTTT
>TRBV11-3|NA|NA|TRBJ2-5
CASSGGGGGETQYF
TGTGCCAGCAGCGGCGGGGGCGGAGGGGAGACCCAGTACTTC
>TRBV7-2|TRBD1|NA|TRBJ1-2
CASTPDRGFNYGYTF
TGTGCCAGCACCCCGGACAGGGGTTTTAACTATGGCTACACCTTC
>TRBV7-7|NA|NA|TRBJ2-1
CASSLDRSSYNEQFF
TGTGCCAGCAGCTTAGACAGGAGCTCCTACAATGAGCAGTTCTTC
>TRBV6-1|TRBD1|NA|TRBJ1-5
CASSEEDRGIDQPQHF
TGTGCCAGCAGTGAAGAGGACAGGGGGATCGATCAGCCCCAGCATTTT
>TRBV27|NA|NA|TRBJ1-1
CASSRQAYTEAFF
TGTGCCAGCAGCCGACAGGCTTACACTGAAGCTTTCTTT
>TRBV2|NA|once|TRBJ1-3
CASSPSPGNTIYF
TGTGCCAGCAGCCCTAGCCCTGGAAACACCATATATTTT
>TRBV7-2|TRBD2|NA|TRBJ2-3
CASSLVGGGRSDTQYF
TGTGCCAGCAGCTTAGTTGGGGGGGGGAGGTCGGATACGCAGTATTTT
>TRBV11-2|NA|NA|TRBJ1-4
CASSLQGLANEKLFF
TGTGCCAGCAGCTTACAAGGGTTAGCGAATGAAAAACTGTTTTTT
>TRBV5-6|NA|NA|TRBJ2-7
CASSLDGVSYEQYF
TGTGCCAGCAGCTTGGACGGGGTCTCCTACGAGCAGTACTTC
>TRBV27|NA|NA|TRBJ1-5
CASSLTGQPDQPQHF
TGTGCCAGCAGTTTAACCGGACAGCCAGATCAGCCCCAGCATTTT
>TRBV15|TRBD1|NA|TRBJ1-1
CATSRDAGTGRMNTEAFF
TGTGCCACCAGCAGAGATGCGGGGACAGGACGAATGAACACTGAAGCTTTCTTT
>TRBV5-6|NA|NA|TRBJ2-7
CASSSQSYEQYF
TGTGCCAGCAGCTCACAGAGTTACGAGCAGTACTTC
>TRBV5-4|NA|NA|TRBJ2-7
CASSLDAGPTYEQYF
TGTGCCAGCAGCTTGGATGCGGGGCCGACATACGAGCAGTACTTC
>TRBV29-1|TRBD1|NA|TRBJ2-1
CSVASGGSYNEQFF
TGCAGCGTTGCATCAGGGGGCTCCTACAATGAGCAGTTCTTC
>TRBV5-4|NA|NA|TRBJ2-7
CASSLDQRSYEQYF
TGTGCCAGCAGCTTGGATCAGCGGTCCTACGAGCAGTACTTC
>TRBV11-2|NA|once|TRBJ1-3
CASSFSQGHGMNTIYF
TGTGCCAGCAGCTTCTCGCAGGGGCACGGAATGAACACCATATATTTT
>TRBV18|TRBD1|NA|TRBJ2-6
CASSPFDRGLRGANVLTF
TGTGCCAGCTCACCGTTTGACAGGGGGCTGCGTGGGGCCAACGTCCTGACTTTC
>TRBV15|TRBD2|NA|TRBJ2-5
CATSREVRGRTPETQYF
TGTGCCACCAGCAGAGAAGTGCGCGGGAGAACCCCAGAGACCCAGTACTTC
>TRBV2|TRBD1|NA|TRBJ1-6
CASTSLQGAENSPLHF
TGTGCCAGCACGTCTCTACAGGGGGCAGAGAATTCACCCCTCCACTTT
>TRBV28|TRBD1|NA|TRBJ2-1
CASSLTGSLQNEQFF
TGTGCCAGCAGTTTGACAGGGAGTCTACAAAATGAGCAGTTCTTC
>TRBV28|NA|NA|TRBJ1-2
CASSFRVDGYTF
TGTGCCAGCAGTTTCCGGGTGGATGGCTACACCTTC
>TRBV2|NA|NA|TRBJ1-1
CASQFRAMNTEAFF
TGTGCCAGCCAGTTCAGGGCCATGAACACTGAAGCTTTCTTT
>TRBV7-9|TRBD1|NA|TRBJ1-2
CASSSQGVKYGYTF
TGTGCCAGCAGCTCACAGGGGGTTAAGTATGGCTACACCTTC
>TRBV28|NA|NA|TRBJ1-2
CASSTDWDTRNYGYTF
TGTGCCAGCAGTACGGATTGGGACACACGCAATTATGGCTACACCTTC
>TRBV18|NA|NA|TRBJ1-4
CASSESPNEKLFF
TGTGCCAGCTCAGAAAGCCCGAATGAAAAACTGTTTTTT